Presented here are 32 T cell receptor beta chains from one specimen sequenced in a study of identical twins. TCRdb reprocessed the 5' RACE reads with MiXCR, giving one entry per CDR3 protein. The table records 400,000 or so distinct CDR3 sequences, about 9% of them present only once. The source material was naive T cells sorted from blood. Receptor source: a woman aged 45-65 years in good health.

The V and J genes are TRBV7-2 and TRBJ2-3; D gene unclear. Trimming removed 5 bases at V and 3 bases at J, with 9 bases between. Germline V gives CDR1 SGHTA, CDR2 FQGNSA. The CDR3 has 13 residues. The CDR3 sequence is CASSLRETDTQYF. The DNA of the CDR3 is TGTGCCAGCAGCCTACGTGAAACAGATACGCAGTATTTT. The complete variable domain, with remaining parts taken from reference TRBV7-2 and TRBJ2-3, reads GAGVSQSPSNKVTEKGKDVELRCDPISGHTALYWYRQSLGQGLEFLIYFQGNSAPDKSGLPSDRFSAERTGGSVSTLTIQRTQQEDSAVYLCASSLRETDTQYFGPGTRLTVL.

This clonotype was observed a few times. The V gene is TRBV5-1, the J gene TRBJ1-6; D unclear. V gave up 4 bases and J gave up 7 bases, with 12 bases separating them. This CDR3 region has 14 residues. Per the germline V gene, CDR1 is SGHRS and CDR2 is YFSETQ. CDR3 amino acids: CASSVAFGNSPLHF. The CDR3 nucleotides are TGCGCCAGCAGCGTTGCGTTCGGGAATTCACCCCTCCACTTT.

This clonotype was picked up a small number of times. This chain's CDR3 is CASSFLPAADYGYTF. The CDR3 nucleotides read TGTGCCAGCAGCTTTTTACCGGCCGCAGATTATGGCTACACCTTC. The chain couples TRBV11-2 to TRBJ1-2; D remains ambiguous. The ends were cut back, 3 bases at V and 5 bases at J, with 16 bases in the middle. The CDR3 totals 15 residues. Germline CDR1 is SGHAT and CDR2 is FQNNGV.

The V call is TRBV28, the J call TRBJ1-3, with a possible D match to TRBD1 (5 bases). V was pared by 0 bases and J by 3 bases, with 9 bases between. The length of the CDR3 is 15 residues. The germline gives CDR1 MDHEN, CDR2 SYDVKM. CDR3: CASSLWGRDGNTIYF. The CDR3 bases are TGTGCCAGCAGTTTATGGGGCAGGGATGGAAACACCATATATTTT. Together with reference TRBV28 and TRBJ1-3, the CDR3 gives the full variable domain: DVKVTQSSRYLVKRTGEKVFLECVQDMDHENMFWYRQDPGLGLRLIYFSYDVKMKEKGDIPEGYSVSREKKERFSLILESASTNQTSMYLCASSLWGRDGNTIYFGEGSWLTVV.

This clonotype was observed a handful of times. The genes are TRBV27 and TRBJ1-1, with D perhaps matching TRBD1 (6 bases). The germline gives CDR1 MNHEY, CDR2 SMNVEV (reference sequence). The CDR3 runs to 14 residues. The V gene lost 5 bases and the J gene lost 4 bases, with 14 bases spanning the gap. The chain's CDR3 is CASSVTGSGTEAFF. The CDR3 coding sequence is TGTGCCAGCAGTGTTACAGGGTCGGGCACTGAAGCTTTCTTT.

This clonotype was seen ten or more times. The CDR3 DNA is TGTGCCAGCAGCACCGGGGACATCATTAATGAAAAACTGTTTTTT. This translates into CASSTGDIINEKLFF. The chain has TRBV5-5 and TRBJ1-4, with D perhaps TRBD1 (6 bases). The CDR3 runs to 15 residues. Germline V gives CDR1 SGHKS, CDR2 YYEKEE (reference sequence). Trimming shortened V by 4 bases and J by 4 bases, and 14 bases separated the two germline ends.

This clonotype was counted many times. The chain couples TRBV3-1 to TRBJ1-1; the D gene is possibly TRBD1 (6 bases). V gave up 3 bases and J gave up 3 bases, with 14 bases separating them. This CDR3 spans 15 amino acids. CDR1 is LGHDT, CDR2 YNNKEL, per germline (reference sequence). CDR3 in amino acids: CASSHRGGEDTEAFF. The CDR3 region has the DNA TGTGCCAGCAGCCACCGGGGGGGCGAGGACACTGAAGCTTTCTTT.

In its sample, this clonotype was seen many times. The rearrangement joins TRBV9 to TRBJ2-5; D call uncertain. The CDR3 sequence is 12 residues long. Trimming shortened V by 7 bases and J by 2 bases, and 9 bases separated the two germline ends. Germline V gene sequence: CDR1 SGDLS, CDR2 YYNGEE. Here the CDR3 DNA reads TGTGCCAGCGCAGGCCCGCAAGAGACCCAGTACTTC. Protein: CASAGPQETQYF.

In this sample, this clonotype turned up a few times. The chain combines TRBV5-1 with TRBJ1-2; perhaps TRBD1 as D (5 bases). The V gene's germline CDR1 is SGHRS and CDR2 YFSETQ. The CDR3 consists of 13 residues. Trimming shortened V by 4 bases and J by 4 bases, and 11 bases separated the two germline ends. DNA for the CDR3: TGCGCCAGCAGCACGGACATGCTCTATGGCTACACCTTC. This encodes CASSTDMLYGYTF.

This clonotype was counted at least ten times. The chain joins TRBV7-9 to TRBJ2-3; the match to TRBD2 covers 9 bases. Germline V gives CDR1 SEHNR, CDR2 FQNEAQ (reference sequence). The CDR3 is 15 residues long. With V trimmed by 3 bases and J by 0 bases, 1 base remained unmatched. CDR3 in DNA: TGTGCCAGCAGCTTTACTAGCGGGAGCACAGATACGCAGTATTTT. Residues: CASSFTSGSTDTQYF.

The V call is TRBV9, the J call TRBJ2-3; D not certain. V lost 2 bases and J 5 bases, leaving 6 bases between the germline ends. The CDR3 is made up of 12 amino acids. The V gene's germline CDR1 is SGDLS and CDR2 YYNGEE. CDR3 sequence: CASSVFGDTQYF. The CDR3 region has the DNA TGTGCCAGCAGCGTTTTCGGAGATACGCAGTATTTT.

The V gene is TRBV3-1, the J gene TRBJ2-1; D remains unclear. Trimming pared 1 base from V and 0 bases from J, leaving 10 bases between. The CDR3 length is 16 residues. Germline-derived CDR1 and CDR2 are LGHDT and YNNKEL (reference sequence). CDR3 DNA: TGTGCCAGCAGCCAAGGTCCTAGGAGCTCCTACAATGAGCAGTTCTTC. Protein product: CASSQGPRSSYNEQFF.

The CDR3 nucleotides read TGTGCCAGCAGTTCCTCGACTAGCGGGAGGTTCAATGAGCAGTTCTTC. It translates to CASSSSTSGRFNEQFF. The chain combines TRBV12-3 or TRBV12-4 with TRBJ2-1, with TRBD2 matching 13 bases. V was clipped by 4 bases and J by 6 bases; unmatched bases: 6. The CDR3 consists of 16 residues.

The chain links TRBV10-1 to TRBJ2-7, with 11 positions matching TRBD2. Trimming cost V 6 bases and J 3 bases; bases outside gene matches: 4. CDR1 and CDR2 (germline): WNHNN, SYGVQD (reference sequence). The CDR3 covers 14 residues. Here the CDR3 reads CASRGLAENYEQYF. CDR3 in DNA: TGCGCCAGCAGGGGACTAGCGGAGAACTACGAGCAGTACTTC.

The chain joins TRBV5-1 to TRBJ2-1; TRBD2 agrees at 8 bases. Unmatched junction bases numbered 14, after V lost 3 bases and J lost 6 bases. The CDR3 has 17 residues. Per germline, CDR1 SGHRS and CDR2 YFSETQ. This chain's CDR3 is CASSWGVRSGSFNEQFF. CDR3 nucleotides: TGCGCCAGCAGCTGGGGGGTGCGGAGCGGGAGTTTCAATGAGCAGTTCTTC. Together with reference TRBV5-1 and TRBJ2-1, the CDR3 gives the full variable domain: KAGVTQTPRYLIKTRGQQVTLSCSPISGHRSVSWYQQTPGQGLQFLFEYFSETQRNKGNFPGRFSGRQFSNSRSEMNVSTLELGDSALYLCASSWGVRSGSFNEQFFGPGTRLTVL.

The chain carries TRBV15 and TRBJ2-5, with 10 bases identical to TRBD2. CDR3 size: 14 residues. Germline-derived CDR1 and CDR2 are LNHNV and YYDKDF (reference sequence). V lost 8 bases, J lost 5 bases, and 8 bases stayed unmatched. CDR3 sequence reads: CATARTSGGETQYF. The CDR3 DNA follows: TGTGCCACCGCCCGGACTAGCGGAGGGGAGACCCAGTACTTC.

In this sample, this clonotype turned up many times. The genes are TRBV12-3 or TRBV12-4 and TRBJ2-1; D may be TRBD1 (5 bases). Between the trimmed V and J ends, which lost 3 bases and 11 bases, there was a span of 8 bases. The CDR3 is made up of 11 amino acids. The CDR3 DNA reads as TGTGCCAGCAGTTTGAGGACAAAGCAGTTCTTC. Its protein product is CASSLRTKQFF.

This clonotype was seen a few times. The chain employs TRBV5-1 and TRBJ2-7; TRBD2 is a possible D gene (6 bases). The V gene's germline CDR1 is SGHRS and CDR2 YFSETQ. V shed 0 bases and J shed 3 bases, with 13 bases lying between them. The CDR3 loop spans 15 amino acids. The DNA of the CDR3 is TGCGCCAGCAGCTTGGCCGGGCGGGGAGGCTACGAGCAGTACTTC. Translation: CASSLAGRGGYEQYF.

This clonotype showed up many times. The gene calls are TRBV5-1 and TRBJ2-4, with D uncertain. V was trimmed by 4 bases and J by 5 bases, leaving 13 bases between them. The CDR3 runs to 14 residues. CDR1 SGHRS and CDR2 YFSETQ come from the germline V gene. The CDR3 nucleotides read TGCGCCAGCAGCCTCTCGGCCCTCGAAAACATTCAGTACTTC. Protein sequence: CASSLSALENIQYF. Complete variable domain (other parts from reference TRBV5-1 and TRBJ2-4): KAGVTQTPRYLIKTRGQQVTLSCSPISGHRSVSWYQQTPGQGLQFLFEYFSETQRNKGNFPGRFSGRQFSNSRSEMNVSTLELGDSALYLCASSLSALENIQYFGAGTRLSVL.

The chain uses TRBV20-1 and TRBJ2-1; 8 nucleotides match TRBD1. The CDR3 extends over 14 amino acids. Trimming removed 3 bases from V and 4 bases from J; junction bases left unmatched: 5. Germline V gene lookup returns CDR1 DFQATT and CDR2 SNEGSKA (reference sequence). CDR3 residues: CSASPRDRYNEQFF. The CDR3 DNA follows: TGCAGTGCTAGCCCCCGGGACAGGTACAATGAGCAGTTCTTC.

This clonotype was recorded at least ten times. J is TRBJ2-7 and V is TRBV2; TRBD1 aligns across 8 bases. This CDR3 comprises 12 residues. CDR1 is SNHLY and CDR2 is FYNNEI in the germline V gene. V trimming: 6 bases; J trimming: 2 bases; junction bases outside the gene matches: 0. CDR3 DNA sequence: TGTGCCAGCAGACAGGGGGCCTACGAGCAGTACTTC. It specifies CASRQGAYEQYF.

This clonotype was seen many times. V and J are TRBV24-1 and TRBJ2-1; 7 bases are a match to TRBD2. V shed 3 bases, J shed 6 bases, and the junction held 4 bases outside the gene matches. The V gene's germline CDR1 is KGHDR and CDR2 SFDVKD. This CDR3 spans 14 amino acids. The DNA for the CDR3 is TGTGCCACCAGTGATACAGCGGGGATCAATGAGCAGTTCTTC. Residues: CATSDTAGINEQFF.

This clonotype was counted only a few times. The rearrangement joins TRBV5-1 to TRBJ2-5, with D possibly matching TRBD1 (5 bases). The germline V gene encodes CDR1 SGHRS and CDR2 YFSETQ. Trimming took off 4 bases at V and 4 bases at J, with 17 bases between the two ends. CDR3 length equals 15 residues. For the CDR3, the DNA is TGCGCCAGCAGCGTGGATCCAAATGGGGCAGAGACCCAGTACTTC. Protein product: CASSVDPNGAETQYF.

Many counts were recorded for this clonotype. The chain links TRBV20-1 to TRBJ1-2, with D possibly TRBD1 on 6 matching bases. The CDR3 extends over 15 amino acids. Germline V lookup: CDR1 DFQATT, CDR2 SNEGSKA (reference sequence). Trimming took off 0 bases at V and 4 bases at J, with 15 bases between the two ends. In DNA form, the CDR3 reads TGCAGTGCTAGAGATCCGGAGGGGGTGGTCTATGGCTACACCTTC. This translates into CSARDPEGVVYGYTF.

This clonotype was found a few times. V gene TRBV5-1 combines with J gene TRBJ2-7; D call uncertain. Looked up from germline, CDR1 is SGHRS and CDR2 is YFSETQ. Trimming cost V 4 bases and J 2 bases, with 13 bases left between them. The CDR3 is made up of 14 amino acids. The CDR3 DNA reads as TGCGCCAGCAGCCCGGAATTGGCACCCTACGAGCAGTACTTC. Protein product: CASSPELAPYEQYF.

This sequence joins TRBV30 and TRBJ2-1; 8 bases line up with TRBD2. V trimming: 5 bases; J trimming: 10 bases; junction bases outside the gene matches: 4. Germline V gives CDR1 GTSNPN, CDR2 SVGIG (reference sequence). The CDR3 is 11 residues long. CDR3 protein: CAWERETEQFF. For the CDR3, the DNA is TGTGCCTGGGAGCGGGAGACAGAGCAGTTCTTC.

The table lists this clonotype with many counts. Relative to the germline gene, one junction end is altered; a read error may explain this. V usage is TRBV18 and J usage is TRBJ2-3, with unresolved D. The V gene's germline CDR1 is KGHSH and CDR2 LQKENI. The CDR3 covers 11 residues. The CDR3 DNA follows: TGCGCCAGCAGCCCTGGAGATACGCAGTATTTT. Translated, it gives CASSPGDTQYF.

The chain combines TRBV5-4 with TRBJ2-4; D remains unclear. This CDR3 is built from 14 residues. Germline V CDR1 and CDR2: SGHNT, YYREEE (reference sequence). V lost 3 bases and J lost 2, with 9 bases in between. For the CDR3, the DNA is TGTGCCAGCAGCTCTCTCCCCACCAAAAACATTCAGTACTTC. This encodes CASSSLPTKNIQYF.

This clonotype turned up a few times. The chain links TRBV9 to TRBJ2-1, with 10 bases matching TRBD1. Trimming took 4 bases from V and 3 from J; bases not matched to a gene: 4. The germline V gene encodes CDR1 SGDLS and CDR2 YYNGEE. This CDR3 is 15 amino acids long. For the CDR3, the DNA is TGTGCCAGCAGCAGACGGACAGGGGGCTACAATGAGCAGTTCTTC. It translates to CASSRRTGGYNEQFF.

This clonotype was counted between two and nine times. The rearrangement uses TRBV12-3 or TRBV12-4 and TRBJ2-3; perhaps TRBD2 as D (5 bases). Trimming removed 7 bases from V and 4 bases from J, with 15 bases in between. This CDR3 has 14 amino acids. The CDR3 sequence: CASTLSGVPDTQYF. CDR3 nucleotides: TGTGCCAGCACCCTAAGCGGAGTACCAGATACGCAGTATTTT.

This clonotype was recorded a few times. The J gene is TRBJ2-3, the V gene TRBV19; 9 bases align to TRBD1. With 5 bases clipped from V and 5 bases from J, the junction kept 5 bases outside the gene matches. The CDR3 totals 14 residues. The germline gives CDR1 LNHDA, CDR2 SQIVND (reference sequence). The CDR3 here is CASSLQGAQDTQYF. CDR3 in DNA: TGTGCCAGTAGTTTACAGGGGGCGCAAGATACGCAGTATTTT.

The chain is built from TRBV29-1 and TRBJ2-3; D is possibly TRBD1 (7 bases). There are 13 residues in the CDR3. CDR1 SQVTM and CDR2 ANQGSEA come from the germline V gene. V was trimmed by 7 bases and J by 4 bases, leaving 15 bases between them. Here the CDR3 DNA reads TGCAGCGGGACAGGATCTAGCGCAGATACGCAGTATTTT. Residues: CSGTGSSADTQYF.